The 22 T cell receptor beta chains given below trace back to one sample, sequenced in a study of T-cell memory formation after mild COVID-19. A single record per CDR3 protein comes from TCRdb applying MiXCR to the 5' RACE reads. The data hold a few hundred thousand distinct CDR3 sequences, with approximately 19% observed a single time. Sequencing was carried out using PBMCs or a T cell subset sorted from them (not recorded which). The receptors derive from a man aged 18 to 30 who had mild COVID-19 (a few samples of this study predate the infection). Cell type and time point are not known.

The chain recombines TRBV7-9 with TRBJ2-7; weak D call: TRBD2 (6 bases). From germline, CDR1 is SEHNR and CDR2 FQNEAQ (reference sequence). Trimming took off 2 bases at V and 3 bases at J, with 11 bases between the two ends. CDR3 length: 14 amino acids. CDR3 protein: CASSLTGGIYEQYV. The CDR3 DNA reads as TGTGCCAGCAGCTTAACGGGCGGGATCTACGAGCAGTACGTC.

This clonotype was detected only a few times. The CDR3 nucleotides are TGTGCCAGCAGCTTAGTTGGGGGACCTCCGGATACGCAGTATTTT. Translation: CASSLVGGPPDTQYF. The chain is built from TRBV7-8 and TRBJ2-3; D is possibly TRBD1 or TRBD2 (5 bases each). The CDR3 spans 15 residues. CDR1 is SGHVS and CDR2 is FQNEAQ in the germline V gene. V lost 1 base and J lost 6, with 14 bases in between.

This clonotype was counted between two and nine times. J is TRBJ2-7 and V is TRBV9; D not resolved. The ends were cut back, 5 bases at V and 9 bases at J, with 6 bases in the middle. CDR3 length: 9 residues. CDR1 and CDR2 from the germline V gene are SGDLS and YYNGEE. The CDR3 DNA reads as TGTGCCAGCAGGGGGTCGCAGTACGTC. Protein: CASRGSQYV.

The genes are TRBV4-3 and TRBJ1-2; D is unresolved. Germline V lookup: CDR1 LGHNA, CDR2 YSLEER. The CDR3 is 15 amino acids. The ends were cut back, 2 bases at V and 3 bases at J, with 13 bases in the middle. The CDR3 coding sequence is TGCGCCAGCAGCCAAACCAGGTCCTTGGACTATGGCTACACCTTC. Translation: CASSQTRSLDYGYTF.

This clonotype was counted many times. The J gene is TRBJ1-5, the V gene TRBV6-2 or TRBV6-3; D is undetermined. This CDR3 has 15 amino acids. V was cut by 5 bases and J by 2 bases, with 13 bases left in between. Germline CDR1 and CDR2: MNHEY and SVGEGT. The CDR3 region has the DNA TGTGCCAGCAGTGGCCGACCGGACGGCAATCAGCCCCAGCATTTT. Protein product: CASSGRPDGNQPQHF.

The sample holds a few counts of this clonotype. As DNA, the CDR3 is TGTGCCAGCAGTCCGACAGGCTTGGGGGAGCAGTACGTC. Amino acids: CASSPTGLGEQYV. V gene TRBV12-3 or TRBV12-4 combines with J gene TRBJ2-7, with a possible D match to TRBD1 (6 bases). The V end was cut by 5 bases, the J end by 7 bases, with 15 bases between. The CDR3 length is 13 residues.

V usage is TRBV20-1 and J usage is TRBJ1-1; D is uncertain. The CDR3 extends over 11 amino acids. V shed 1 base and J shed 7 bases, with 7 bases lying between them. Germline V gives CDR1 DFQATT, CDR2 SNEGSKA (reference sequence). CDR3 bases: TGCAGTGCTAGAGTAGGAGGTGAAGCTTTCTTT. Translating gives CSARVGGEAFF.

The gene calls are TRBV4-2 and TRBJ2-6; D ambiguous. The V gene lost 3 bases and the J gene lost 0 bases, with 6 bases spanning the gap. There are 15 residues in the CDR3. From germline, CDR1 is LGHNA and CDR2 YNFKEQ. The CDR3 is CASSQIYSGANVLTF. CDR3 in DNA: TGTGCCAGCAGCCAGATATACTCTGGGGCCAACGTCCTGACTTTC.

In its sample, this clonotype was seen once. The chain has TRBV6-5 and TRBJ2-5; the D call may be TRBD1 or TRBD2 (6 bases each). V lost 7 bases to trimming and J lost 2 bases, with 11 bases between them. CDR1 and CDR2 (germline): MNHEY, SVGAGI. This CDR3 has 13 residues. The CDR3 region is CASKGGGQETQYF. CDR3 coding DNA: TGTGCCAGCAAAGGAGGGGGACAAGAGACCCAGTACTTC.

V is TRBV5-1 and J is TRBJ1-3; tentatively, D is TRBD1 (5 bases). CDR1 is SGHRS, CDR2 YFSETQ, per germline. Trimming removed 4 bases from V and 0 bases from J, with 11 bases in between. This CDR3 region has 15 residues. CDR3 region: CASSRGGSSGNTIYF. CDR3 in DNA: TGCGCCAGCAGCCGGGGGGGGAGCTCTGGAAACACCATATATTTT. The full variable domain, its missing parts supplied by reference TRBV5-1 and TRBJ1-3, is KAGVTQTPRYLIKTRGQQVTLSCSPISGHRSVSWYQQTPGQGLQFLFEYFSETQRNKGNFPGRFSGRQFSNSRSEMNVSTLELGDSALYLCASSRGGSSGNTIYFGEGSWLTVV.

This clonotype was observed a few times. This chain connects TRBV12-3 or TRBV12-4 to TRBJ1-3, with unresolved D. The CDR3 runs 15 residues. Trimming pared 10 bases from V and 1 base from J, leaving 17 bases between. The CDR3 region has the DNA TGTGCCACCGATCAGCCGGCCTCTTCTGGAAACACCATATATTTT. It codes for CATDQPASSGNTIYF.

This chain connects TRBV28 to TRBJ1-5; no definite D call. Germline CDR1 is MDHEN and CDR2 is SYDVKM. Trimming shortened V by 6 bases and J by 4 bases, and 13 bases separated the two germline ends. The CDR3 length is 14 residues. The CDR3 nucleotides are TGTGCCAGCAGGGATCATATGGGGAATCAGCCCCAGCATTTT. Translation: CASRDHMGNQPQHF. Together with reference TRBV28 and TRBJ1-5, the CDR3 gives the full variable domain: DVKVTQSSRYLVKRTGEKVFLECVQDMDHENMFWYRQDPGLGLRLIYFSYDVKMKEKGDIPEGYSVSREKKERFSLILESASTNQTSMYLCASRDHMGNQPQHFGDGTRLSIL.

In its sample, this clonotype was seen a few times. The rearrangement joins TRBV2 to TRBJ2-2; perhaps TRBD2 as D (6 bases). Deletions cut 9 bases from V and 3 bases from J, with 11 bases between. The germline V gene has CDR1 SNHLY and CDR2 FYNNEI. This CDR3 is 13 amino acids long. CDR3: CASRWEDTGELFF. The CDR3 bases are TGTGCCAGTCGGTGGGAGGACACCGGGGAGCTGTTTTTT. Using reference TRBV2 and TRBJ2-2 for the parts outside the CDR3, the full variable domain is EPEVTQTPSHQVTQMGQEVILRCVPISNHLYFYWYRQILGQKVEFLVSFYNNEISEKSEIFDDQFSVERPDGSNFTLKIRSTKLEDSAMYFCASRWEDTGELFFGEGSRLTVL.

The chain recombines TRBV5-1 with TRBJ1-4; 8 bases are a match to TRBD1. Germline V gene lookup returns CDR1 SGHRS and CDR2 YFSETQ. The CDR3 sequence is 14 residues long. J gave up 7 bases and V 4 bases, and 6 bases lay outside the gene matches. The CDR3 loop is CASSRTGGSEKLFF. The DNA for the CDR3 is TGCGCCAGCAGCCGAACAGGGGGTAGTGAAAAACTGTTTTTT. Variable domain in full (rest from reference TRBV5-1 and TRBJ1-4): KAGVTQTPRYLIKTRGQQVTLSCSPISGHRSVSWYQQTPGQGLQFLFEYFSETQRNKGNFPGRFSGRQFSNSRSEMNVSTLELGDSALYLCASSRTGGSEKLFFGSGTQLSVL.

The chain couples TRBV7-2 to TRBJ2-5, with TRBD2 matching 10 bases. The germline V gene encodes CDR1 SGHTA and CDR2 FQGNSA. The CDR3 length is 15 residues. J gave up 4 bases and V 1 base, and 3 bases lay outside the gene matches. The CDR3 nucleotides read TGTGCCAGCAGCTTAGTAGCGGGGGGAGGAGAGACCCAGTACTTC. This codes for CASSLVAGGGETQYF.

The CDR3 region is CASSYSGTQETQYF. The CDR3 nucleotides are TGTGCCAGCAGTTACTCGGGCACTCAAGAGACCCAGTACTTC. This chain links TRBV6-5 with TRBJ2-5; D not resolved. This CDR3 comprises 14 residues. CDR1 MNHEY and CDR2 SVGAGI come from the germline V gene. V was cut by 0 bases and J by 2 bases, with 7 bases left in between.

The chain joins TRBV5-4 to TRBJ1-1, with D unclear. This CDR3 has 11 amino acids. Germline V gives CDR1 SGHNT, CDR2 YYREEE (reference sequence). With 7 bases removed from V and 5 bases from J, the gap between germline ends came to 9 bases. The CDR3 sequence is CASLLGTEAFF. The CDR3 DNA reads as TGTGCCAGCTTACTGGGGACTGAAGCTTTCTTT.

This chain uses TRBV5-1 with TRBJ2-2; D is tentatively TRBD1 or TRBD2 (6 bases each). Deletions cut 4 bases from V and 0 bases from J, with 13 bases between. The CDR3 runs to 16 residues. CDR1 is SGHRS and CDR2 is YFSETQ in the germline V gene. In DNA form, the CDR3 reads TGCGCCAGCAGCGCGCACGGGGGCACGAACACCGGGGAGCTGTTTTTT. The encoded protein is CASSAHGGTNTGELFF.

This clonotype was detected only a few times. This rearrangement joins TRBV7-7 to TRBJ2-5; 10 positions match TRBD1. The ends lost 1 base at V and 6 bases at J; junction bases unmatched: 11. The CDR3 has 17 amino acids. Germline loops: CDR1 SSHAT, CDR2 FNYEAQ (reference sequence). CDR3 protein: CASSLDTLDRGRQTQYF. CDR3 sequence (DNA): TGTGCCAGCAGCTTAGATACCCTGGACAGGGGGAGGCAGACCCAGTACTTC.

This clonotype was detected only once. V is TRBV27 and J is TRBJ2-6; unclear D gene. From germline, CDR1 is MNHEY and CDR2 SMNVEV (reference sequence). The CDR3 sequence is 15 residues long. Between the trimmed V and J ends, which lost 6 bases and 1 base, there was a span of 10 bases. The CDR3 nucleotides read TGTGCCAGCAGCCCCCCGAGTTCTGGGGCCAACGTCCTGACTTTC. It is translated as CASSPPSSGANVLTF.

CDR3 loop: CASSTGTSGGDEQFF. The DNA of the CDR3 is TGTGCCAGCAGCACTGGGACTAGCGGGGGGGATGAGCAGTTCTTC. This rearrangement joins TRBV11-2 to TRBJ2-1; 16 bases align to TRBD2. The V gene end was trimmed by 5 bases and the J gene end by 8 bases; junction bases not matched to a gene: 3. The CDR3 totals 15 residues. The germline V gene encodes CDR1 SGHAT and CDR2 FQNNGV. Looking up the rest from reference TRBV11-2 and TRBJ2-1 gives the full variable domain: EAGVAQSPRYKIIEKRQSVAFWCNPISGHATLYWYQQILGQGPKLLIQFQNNGVVDDSQLPKDRFSAERLKGVDSTLKIQPAKLEDSAVYLCASSTGTSGGDEQFFGPGTRLTVL.

This clonotype was seen more than once but under ten times. The V call is TRBV5-1, the J call TRBJ2-5; D tentatively fits TRBD1 or TRBD2 (7 bases each). From germline, CDR1 is SGHRS and CDR2 YFSETQ. V was trimmed by 0 bases and J by 4 bases, leaving 16 bases between them. This CDR3 contains 16 residues. The CDR3 sequence: CASSLARGGFGETQYF. CDR3 DNA sequence: TGCGCCAGCAGCTTGGCCAGGGGGGGGTTCGGAGAGACCCAGTACTTC.